Listed here are 20 T cell receptor beta chains from one sample, sequenced in a study of radiotherapy plus CTLA-4 blockade in lung cancer. Method: immunoSEQ multiplex PCR; TCRdb's copy keeps in-frame clones and lacks some. The sample records about 110,000 clones, more than 75% being singletons. Sequencing used peripheral blood, obtained from a patient treated with radiotherapy plus ipilimumab. Every receptor here comes from a human donor with non-small cell lung cancer that progressed on radiotherapy plus ipilimumab. Some clones in this sample may be carry-over from other donors' samples.

The J gene is TRBJ2-5, the V gene TRBV5-1, with 11 bases matching TRBD1. V was clipped by 0 bases and J by 4 bases; unmatched bases: 8. The CDR3 is made up of 17 amino acids. CDR1 is SGHRS, CDR2 YFSETQ, per germline. This CDR3 reads CASSLAPGTGGGETQYF. CDR3 nucleotide sequence: TGCGCCAGCAGCTTGGCCCCAGGGACAGGGGGGGGAGAGACCCAGTACTTC.

The chain's CDR3 is CASSLLGSHNEQFF. For the CDR3, the DNA is TGTGCCAGCAGCTTATTAGGGAGCCACAATGAGCAGTTCTTC. The chain uses TRBV7-6 and TRBJ2-1; possibly TRBD2 for D (5 bases). Germline V gene sequence: CDR1 SGHVS, CDR2 FNYEAQ. Trimming left V 2 bases short and J 5 bases short, with 10 bases between. CDR3 size: 14 residues.

The V call is TRBV2, the J call TRBJ1-2; perhaps TRBD1 as D (5 bases). This CDR3 region has 13 residues. With 4 bases removed from V and 4 bases from J, the gap between germline ends came to 10 bases. CDR1 SNHLY and CDR2 FYNNEI come from the germline V gene. The CDR3: CASSGQGPYGYTF. As DNA, the CDR3 is TGTGCCAGCAGTGGGCAGGGTCCCTATGGCTACACCTTC.

This clone appeared a few times. The chain recombines TRBV27 with TRBJ2-3; D is uncertain. Trimming pared 4 bases from V and 1 base from J, leaving 12 bases between. The CDR3 totals 15 residues. Germline CDR1 MNHEY, CDR2 SMNVEV (reference sequence). In DNA, the CDR3 is TGTGCCAGCAGTTCAAAACCCACAGGCACAGATACGCAGTATTTT. Translating gives CASSSKPTGTDTQYF.

The rearrangement links TRBV11-2 to TRBJ1-6; D unresolved. This CDR3 spans 14 amino acids. The V end was cut by 0 bases, the J end by 2 bases, with 2 bases between. Germline CDR1 is SGHAT and CDR2 is FQNNGV. CDR3 bases: TGTGCCAGCAGCTTAGACCCCTATAATTCACCCCTCCACTTT. Translated, it gives CASSLDPYNSPLHF. The entire variable domain, with the rest obtained from reference TRBV11-2 and TRBJ1-6, is as follows: EAGVAQSPRYKIIEKRQSVAFWCNPISGHATLYWYQQILGQGPKLLIQFQNNGVVDDSQLPKDRFSAERLKGVDSTLKIQPAKLEDSAVYLCASSLDPYNSPLHFGNGTRLTVT.

In regard to this clone: Other DNA sequences in this sample translate to the same CDR3. The chain joins TRBV2 to TRBJ1-2; 7 nucleotides align to TRBD1. Germline lookup yields CDR1 SNHLY and CDR2 FYNNEI. The CDR3 length is 13 residues. V lost 6 bases to trimming and J lost 0 bases; unmatched junction nucleotides: 1. The DNA for the CDR3 is TGTGCCAGCAGCGGGACAGCTAACTATGGCTACACCTTC. Protein sequence: CASSGTANYGYTF.

The chain employs TRBV9 and TRBJ2-7, with 7 nucleotides matching TRBD2. CDR3 size: 15 residues. The junction had 9 bases not matched to a gene; V was cut back by 4 bases and J by 2 bases. Germline V CDR1 and CDR2: SGDLS, YYNGEE. The CDR3 nucleotides read TGTGCCAGCAGCCCGCGGAGGGAGGGAACCTACGAGCAGTACTTC. Translation gives CASSPRREGTYEQYF.

The genes are TRBV9 and TRBJ1-2; 8 positions match TRBD1. This CDR3 spans 15 amino acids. V lost 4 bases and J lost 4; bases outside the gene matches: 9. CDR1 and CDR2 (germline): SGDLS, YYNGEE. CDR3 in DNA: TGTGCCAGCAGCACCCAGACAGGGGTCGCCTATGGCTACACCTTC. Translating gives CASSTQTGVAYGYTF.

This chain connects TRBV11-2 to TRBJ1-1; D remains ambiguous. The V gene lost 5 bases and the J gene lost 6 bases, with 7 bases spanning the gap. Germline V gene data show CDR1 as SGHAT and CDR2 as FQNNGV. The CDR3 is made up of 11 amino acids. CDR3 sequence: CASSIPSEAFF. As DNA, the CDR3 is TGTGCCAGCAGCATACCCTCTGAAGCTTTCTTT.

This chain links TRBV6-1 with TRBJ1-3; D ambiguous. The CDR3 covers 12 residues. V was trimmed by 8 bases and J by 0 bases, leaving 5 bases between them. From germline, CDR1 is MNHNS and CDR2 SASEGT. The CDR3 protein is CASRLSGNTIYF. DNA for the CDR3: TGTGCCAGCCGACTCTCTGGAAACACCATATATTTT.

This rearrangement joins TRBV5-4 to TRBJ1-2; perhaps TRBD1 as D (5 bases). The CDR3 is 13 residues long. V lost 0 bases to trimming and J lost 7 bases, with 10 bases between them. CDR1 is SGHNT and CDR2 is YYREEE in the germline V gene (reference sequence). CDR3 in amino acids: CASSLGRDGGYTF. As DNA, the CDR3 is TGTGCCAGCAGCTTGGGCAGGGATGGTGGCTACACCTTC.

The rearrangement joins TRBV11-1 to TRBJ1-1; D may be TRBD1 (5 bases). This CDR3 region has 12 residues. Germline CDR1 reads SGHAT; CDR2 reads FQDESV (reference sequence). Deletions cut 8 bases from V and 5 bases from J, with 12 bases between. The CDR3, as DNA: TGTGCCAGCGGGGCCAGGGAGACTGAAGCTTTCTTT. It codes for CASGARETEAFF.

On this clone itself: Distinct nucleotide sequences in the sample also encode this CDR3. The chain combines TRBV18 with TRBJ2-5; TRBD2 matches 10 bases. The CDR3 has 14 residues. Germline V gives CDR1 KGHSH, CDR2 LQKENI. The V segment lost 2 bases and the J segment 4 bases; nucleotides outside the gene matches: 1. The CDR3 coding sequence is TGTGCCAGCTCACCAAGCGGGGGGGCAGAGACCCAGTACTTC. This sequence encodes CASSPSGGAETQYF. Full variable domain (rest looked up from reference TRBV18 and TRBJ2-5): NAGVMQNPRHLVRRRGQEARLRCSPMKGHSHVYWYRQLPEEGLKFMVYLQKENIIDESGMPKERFSAEFPKEGPSILRIQQVVRGDSAAYFCASSPSGGAETQYFGPGTRLLVL.

This chain links TRBV28 with TRBJ2-3, with D unresolved. V lost 3 bases, J lost 4 bases, and 8 bases lay in between. CDR1 MDHEN and CDR2 SYDVKM come from the germline V gene. This CDR3 spans 13 amino acids. The CDR3 here is CASSLAAPDTQYF. The CDR3 DNA reads as TGTGCCAGCAGTTTGGCAGCTCCAGATACGCAGTATTTT. Looking up the rest from reference TRBV28 and TRBJ2-3 gives the full variable domain: DVKVTQSSRYLVKRTGEKVFLECVQDMDHENMFWYRQDPGLGLRLIYFSYDVKMKEKGDIPEGYSVSREKKERFSLILESASTNQTSMYLCASSLAAPDTQYFGPGTRLTVL.

The chain has TRBV18 and TRBJ2-1; D is uncertain. The CDR3 covers 14 residues. Germline assignment: CDR1 KGHSH and CDR2 LQKENI. Trimming removed 0 bases at V and 2 bases at J, with 5 bases between. Written as DNA, the CDR3 is TGTGCCAGCTCACCACCGAGAACCTACAATGAGCAGTTCTTC. Amino acids: CASSPPRTYNEQFF.

The genes are TRBV4-3 and TRBJ2-2; 15 nucleotides agree with TRBD2. Trimming took 3 bases from V and 7 from J; bases not matched to a gene: 6. The germline gives CDR1 LGHNA, CDR2 YSLEER. This CDR3 contains 17 residues. CDR3 nucleotides: TGCGCCAGCAGCCAGGGCGCGGGACTAGCGGGGGGCGGGGAGCTGTTTTTT. It encodes CASSQGAGLAGGGELFF.

J is TRBJ2-1 and V is TRBV18, with 11 bases fitting TRBD1. Trimming cost V 5 bases and J 8 bases; bases outside gene matches: 11. CDR1 is KGHSH and CDR2 is LQKENI in the germline V gene. The CDR3 sequence is 16 residues long. The chain's CDR3 is CASSITGTGGSDEQFF. CDR3 in DNA: TGTGCCAGCTCAATAACCGGGACAGGGGGAAGCGATGAGCAGTTCTTC.

The J gene is TRBJ2-5, the V gene TRBV5-1, with D possibly TRBD2 on 5 matching bases. The end of the DNA fits TRBJ2-7 better, so the J call may be wrong. CDR3 length: 16 amino acids. Germline CDR1 and CDR2: SGHRS and YFSETQ. CDR3 region: CASSLGTGKSFYEQYF. CDR3 sequence (DNA): TGCGCCAGCAGCTTGGGTACCGGGAAAAGTTTCTACGAGCAGTACTTC.

The V call is TRBV7-9, the J call TRBJ2-5, with TRBD1 as a possible D gene (6 bases). From germline, CDR1 is SEHNR and CDR2 FQNEAQ (reference sequence). V lost 6 bases, J lost 4 bases, and 12 bases lay in between. CDR3 length: 13 residues. The CDR3 DNA reads TGTGCCAGCAGTCTTCCAGGGGTAGAGACCCAGTACTTC. Residues: CASSLPGVETQYF.

The rearrangement joins TRBV4-1 to TRBJ2-2, with D maybe TRBD2 (5 bases). CDR3 length equals 15 residues. Trimming removed 4 bases from V and 4 bases from J, with 13 bases in between. Looked up from germline, CDR1 is MGHRA and CDR2 is YSYEKL. The chain's CDR3 is CASSLRIRGTGELFF. The DNA for the CDR3 is TGCGCCAGCAGCCTTAGGATCCGGGGCACCGGGGAGCTGTTTTTT.